The TCR beta chain described here comes from a study of blood T cell repertoires in COVID-19. Methods used by the authors: Amplified reference gene primers provided the basis for estimating nucleated cell counts. Produced via immunoSEQ multiplex PCR; TCRdb's table is partial and in-frame only. V and J calls plus clone size are reproduced from that table; the DNA served to infer D and trimming. The sample has about 140,000 clones, 70% to 80% seen once. V was shortened by 1 base and J by 8 bases, with 8 bases between the two germline ends. CDR1 is MGHRA, CDR2 YSYEKL, per germline. This CDR3 contains 12 residues.

What was sequenced was peripheral blood. This receptor was identified in a man aged 50-60 years with acute or convalescent COVID-19. The gene calls are TRBV4-1 and TRBJ1-2; no clear D gene. CDR3 nucleotide sequence: TGCGCCAGCAGCCAAGTCAGCGACGGCTACACCTTC. Encoded protein: CASSQVSDGYTF.